A selection of T cell receptor beta chains follows, all from one sample in a study of blood T cell repertoires in COVID-19. Assay used: immunoSEQ multiplex PCR; TCRdb lists only in-frame clones, some missing. The table has more than 200,000 clones, 80% to 85% seen once. The sequenced material came from peripheral blood. The receptor source for this set is a man between 40 and 49 years old with acute or convalescent COVID-19. CDR3s include the opening cysteine and the closing phenylalanine or tryptophan. Fields, in order: J gene, D gene, V gene, clone size, CDR3 protein, CDR3 DNA. A D gene is named only where the DNA matches it firmly. Clone sizes are given selectively: once, few, many, or a class where the clone is expanded.

TRBJ2-3	NA	TRBV7-9	NA	CAIPLRESTDTQYF	TGTGCCATCCCCCTCCGGGAGAGCACAGATACGCAGTATTTT
TRBJ2-1	TRBD2	TRBV7-2	once	CASSPFGGGKLNEQFF	TGTGCCAGCAGCCCGTTCGGGGGGGGCAAATTGAATGAGCAGTTCTTC
TRBJ2-1	NA	TRBV6-5	NA	CATRRGGHEQFF	TGTGCCACTCGGAGGGGGGGTCATGAGCAGTTCTTC
TRBJ1-1	NA	TRBV6-5	NA	CASRTPGNTEAFF	TGTGCCAGCAGAACTCCAGGTAACACTGAAGCTTTCTTT
TRBJ2-7	TRBD1	TRBV2	few	CASRGTGDEQYF	TGTGCCAGCAGGGGGACAGGGGACGAGCAGTACTTC
TRBJ1-3	TRBD1	TRBV5-5	NA	CASSFLPGQGSSGNTIYF	TGTGCCAGCAGCTTTCTCCCCGGACAGGGATCCTCTGGAAACACCATATATTTT
TRBJ1-6	NA	TRBV4-2	NA	CASSQDRGSPLHF	TGTGCCAGCAGCCAAGATCGGGGTTCACCCCTCCACTTT
TRBJ2-3	NA	TRBV2	few	CASSEIRPPQYF	TGTGCCAGCAGTGAAATCAGGCCGCCGCAGTATTTT
TRBJ2-6	NA	TRBV24-1	NA	CATSDFNGTAPGANVLTF	TGTGCCACCAGTGATTTTAACGGGACTGCCCCTGGGGCCAACGTCCTGACTTTC
TRBJ1-2	NA	TRBV7-9	NA	CASSSEARASGYTF	TGTGCCAGCAGCTCCGAGGCGCGAGCGAGTGGCTACACCTTC
TRBJ2-5	NA	TRBV9	NA	CASSTLMGQGNLETQYF	TGTGCCAGCAGTACCCTTATGGGGCAGGGTAATTTGGAGACCCAGTACTTC
TRBJ1-1	NA	TRBV18	NA	CASSPDSVQAFF	TGTGCCAGCTCACCTGACAGCGTGCAAGCTTTCTTT
TRBJ1-2	TRBD1	TRBV4-1	NA	CASSQTGWYGYTF	TGCGCCAGCAGCCAGACAGGGTGGTATGGCTACACCTTC
TRBJ2-4	NA	TRBV6-5	NA	CAARQALAKNIQYF	TGTGCCGCCCGACAGGCACTAGCCAAAAACATTCAGTACTTC
TRBJ1-5	NA	TRBV3-1/TRBV3-2	NA	CASSQSGLSNQPQHF	TGTGCCAGCAGCCAATCGGGACTGAGCAATCAGCCCCAGCATTTT
TRBJ1-2	TRBD1	TRBV29-1	NA	CSVDPDRVGFRTF	TGCAGCGTCGACCCGGACAGGGTAGGATTTCGGACCTTC
TRBJ2-1	NA	TRBV2	NA	CASGLRNNEQFF	TGTGCCAGCGGGCTTCGCAACAATGAGCAGTTCTTC
TRBJ2-1	TRBD2	TRBV7-9	once	CASSSTSGRWNEQFF	TGTGCCAGCAGCTCTACTAGCGGGAGATGGAATGAGCAGTTCTTC
TRBJ2-3	TRBD1	TRBV19	NA	CASSIRGQGKDTQYF	TGTGCCAGTAGTATTCGAGGACAGGGGAAGGATACGCAGTATTTT
TRBJ2-1	TRBD2	TRBV11-3	few	CASSLAGGSNEQFF	TGTGCCAGCAGCCTAGCGGGAGGGAGCAATGAGCAGTTCTTC
TRBJ2-7	NA	TRBV4-1	NA	CASSLLGAGAGEQYF	TGCGCCAGCAGCCTTCTAGGGGCTGGAGCGGGCGAGCAGTACTTC
TRBJ1-3	TRBD1	TRBV10-3	NA	CAISTGVAGNTIYF	TGTGCCATTTCGACAGGGGTGGCGGGAAACACCATATATTTT
TRBJ2-1	NA	TRBV30	once	CAWSPRATPRGNNEQFF	TGTGCCTGGAGTCCACGGGCAACTCCGCGCGGGAACAATGAGCAGTTCTTC
TRBJ2-2	NA	TRBV5-8	NA	CASREYTGELFF	TGTGCCAGCAGAGAGTACACCGGGGAGCTGTTTTTT
TRBJ1-2	TRBD1	TRBV4-3	NA	CASSQDLFTGQGYGYTF	TGCGCCAGCAGCCAGGATCTCTTTACGGGACAGGGCTATGGCTACACCTTC
TRBJ1-6	NA	TRBV7-2	NA	CASSLYVFTGAYNSPLHF	TGTGCCAGCAGCCTGTATGTGTTCACCGGGGCCTATAATTCACCCCTCCACTTT
TRBJ2-3	NA	TRBV2	NA	CASSEGPSSTDTQYF	TGTGCCAGCAGTGAAGGGCCTTCAAGCACAGATACGCAGTATTTT
TRBJ1-5	NA	TRBV7-8	NA	CASSLAVRYSNQPQHF	TGTGCCAGCAGCTTAGCTGTGCGTTATAGCAATCAGCCCCAGCATTTT
TRBJ2-5	NA	TRBV18	once	CASSPGGEETQYF	TGTGCCAGCTCACCAGGAGGGGAGGAGACCCAGTACTTC
TRBJ1-2	TRBD1	TRBV7-2	NA	CASSTYRGLNYGYTF	TGTGCCAGCAGCACCTACAGGGGGCTGAACTATGGCTACACCTTC
TRBJ1-1	NA	TRBV19	NA	CASSPTVLNTEAFF	TGTGCCAGTAGCCCAACGGTTTTGAACACTGAAGCTTTCTTT
TRBJ2-2	TRBD1	TRBV19	NA	CASTILPGQTNTGELFF	TGTGCCAGTACCATCCTTCCGGGACAGACGAACACCGGGGAGCTGTTTTTT
TRBJ2-5	NA	TRBV6-5	NA	CASSPQYQETQYF	TGTGCCAGCAGTCCACAGTACCAAGAGACCCAGTACTTC
TRBJ1-2	NA	TRBV5-6	NA	CASSLLNGPSNLRRVGYTF	TGTGCCAGCAGCTTGCTGAACGGTCCTTCGAACCTCCGTAGAGTCGGCTACACCTTC
TRBJ2-5	TRBD2	TRBV11-2	NA	CASSFGLAGGLETQYF	TGTGCCAGCAGCTTTGGACTAGCGGGAGGCCTGGAGACCCAGTACTTC
TRBJ2-7	NA	TRBV4-1	once	CASSQWTDPSYEQYF	TGCGCCAGCAGCCAATGGACAGACCCCTCCTACGAGCAGTACTTC
TRBJ2-2	NA	TRBV7-8	NA	CASSHSTGAATGELFF	TGTGCCAGCAGCCACTCCACGGGAGCGGCCACCGGGGAGCTGTTTTTT
TRBJ1-1	TRBD1	TRBV29-1	NA	CSVGQGNTEAFF	TGCAGCGTCGGACAGGGAAACACTGAAGCTTTCTTT
TRBJ1-2	NA	TRBV18	NA	CASSPGDYGYTF	TGTGCCAGCTCCCCCGGAGACTATGGCTACACCTTC
TRBJ2-7	TRBD1	TRBV9	once	CASSPWTGGSYEQYF	TGTGCCAGCAGCCCCTGGACAGGGGGCTCCTACGAGCAGTACTTC
TRBJ2-7	TRBD1	TRBV3-1/TRBV3-2	NA	CASSQAQGAVQYF	TGTGCCAGCAGCCAAGCACAGGGGGCCGTGCAGTACTTC
TRBJ2-1	TRBD2	TRBV6-5	NA	CASSYSGLAGAYEQFF	TGTGCCAGCAGTTACTCGGGACTAGCGGGAGCGTATGAGCAGTTCTTC
TRBJ2-7	TRBD1	TRBV6-5	NA	CASSPRTGTYEQYF	TGTGCCAGCAGTCCCCGGACAGGGACCTACGAGCAGTACTTC
TRBJ2-7	TRBD2	TRBV28	NA	CASSFGGRYEQYF	TGTGCCAGCAGTTTTGGCGGGAGGTACGAGCAGTACTTC
TRBJ2-3	TRBD2	TRBV5-8	NA	CASSPTSGRAGTDTQYF	TGTGCCAGCAGCCCGACGAGCGGGAGGGCCGGGACAGATACGCAGTATTTT
TRBJ1-1	TRBD1	TRBV10-3	NA	CAISDSDRGRFDDTEAFF	TGTGCCATCAGTGACTCGGACAGGGGGCGATTTGATGACACTGAAGCTTTCTTT
TRBJ2-3	NA	TRBV7-2	NA	CASSLEGQGDTQYF	TGTGCCAGCAGCTTAGAGGGGCAGGGGGATACGCAGTATTTT
TRBJ1-3	NA	TRBV5-1	NA	CASSRTDGAGNTIYF	TGCGCCAGCAGCAGAACGGACGGGGCTGGAAACACCATATATTTT
TRBJ1-3	NA	TRBV18	once	CASSPPSLSGNTIYF	TGTGCCAGCTCACCACCGAGCTTATCTGGAAACACCATATATTTT
TRBJ1-3	NA	TRBV30	NA	CAWSGSSGTIYF	TGTGCCTGGAGTGGAAGCTCCGGGACCATATATTTT
TRBJ2-3	TRBD2	TRBV2	NA	CASHLWGEGRDTQYF	TGTGCCAGCCACCTCTGGGGGGAGGGGAGAGATACGCAGTATTTT
TRBJ2-2	TRBD1	TRBV10-3	once	CAISAGQGRTGELFF	TGTGCCATCAGTGCCGGACAGGGGAGGACCGGGGAGCTGTTTTTT
TRBJ1-6	NA	TRBV4-1	NA	CASSQGEVDNSPLHF	TGCGCCAGCAGCCAAGGGGAGGTAGATAATTCACCCCTCCACTTT
TRBJ2-7	NA	TRBV2	NA	CASTNGLQYF	TGTGCCAGCACCAACGGTCTGCAGTACTTC
TRBJ2-7	TRBD2	TRBV19	NA	CASSVFSAGPYEQYF	TGTGCCAGTAGTGTCTTCTCAGCGGGGCCCTACGAGCAGTACTTC
TRBJ1-5	TRBD1	TRBV19	NA	CASRAGGMGNQPQHF	TGTGCCAGTAGGGCAGGGGGCATGGGCAATCAGCCCCAGCATTTT
TRBJ1-4	TRBD1	TRBV5-1	NA	CASSLEGQGHEKLFF	TGCGCCAGCAGCTTGGAGGGACAGGGCCATGAAAAACTGTTTTTT
TRBJ2-7	NA	TRBV6-5	NA	CASREGDRSYEQYF	TGTGCCAGCAGGGAGGGGGACAGATCCTACGAGCAGTACTTC
TRBJ1-5	TRBD1	TRBV5-1	few	CASSLGDRGTGNQPQHF	TGCGCCAGCAGCTTGGGCGACAGGGGGACCGGGAATCAGCCCCAGCATTTT
TRBJ2-7	NA	TRBV5-1	NA	CASSLGAELYEQYF	TGCGCCAGCAGCTTAGGAGCGGAGTTATACGAGCAGTACTTC